This T cell receptor beta chain was documented in a study of T-cell reconstitution after alpha-beta-depleted transplantation in children. Germline lookup yields CDR1 LGHNT and CDR2 FRNRAP. The ends were cut back, 2 bases at V and 4 bases at J, with 17 bases in the middle. This CDR3 has 16 amino acids. TCRbeta library preparation incorporated unique molecular identifiers. From the PCR reads, TCRdb called clonotypes with MiXCR, one entry per CDR3 protein. The sample yields about a million distinct CDR3 sequences, about 29% seen once. The specimen was PBMCs, mostly from graft donor cells, collected 360 days after TCRalphabeta/CD19-depleted stem cell transplant. The TCR sequence derives from a boy less than two years old who had a stem cell transplant for SCID, so the T cells may come from the graft donor. V and J are TRBV12-5 and TRBJ2-5, with D perhaps matching TRBD1 or TRBD2 (5 bases each). CDR3: CASGLTDRDPGETQYF. Written as DNA, the CDR3 is TGTGCTAGTGGTTTGACGGACCGGGACCCTGGAGAGACCCAGTACTTC.